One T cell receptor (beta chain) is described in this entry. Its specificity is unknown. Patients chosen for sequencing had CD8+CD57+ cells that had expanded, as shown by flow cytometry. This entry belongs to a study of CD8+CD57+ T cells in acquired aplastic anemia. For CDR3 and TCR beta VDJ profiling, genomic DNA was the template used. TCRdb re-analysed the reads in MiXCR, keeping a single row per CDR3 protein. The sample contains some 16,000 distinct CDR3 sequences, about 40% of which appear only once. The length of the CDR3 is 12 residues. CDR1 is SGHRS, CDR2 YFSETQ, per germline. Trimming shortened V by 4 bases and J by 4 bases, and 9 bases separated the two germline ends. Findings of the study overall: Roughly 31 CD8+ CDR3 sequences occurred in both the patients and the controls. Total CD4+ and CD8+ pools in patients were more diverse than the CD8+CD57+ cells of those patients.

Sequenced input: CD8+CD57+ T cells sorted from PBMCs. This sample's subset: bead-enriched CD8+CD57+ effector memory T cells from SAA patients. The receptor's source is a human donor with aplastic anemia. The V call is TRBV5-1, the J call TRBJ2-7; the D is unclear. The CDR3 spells CASSPRGYEQYF. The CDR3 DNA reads TGCGCCAGCAGCCCCAGAGGATACGAGCAGTACTTC.